The 23 T cell receptor beta chains listed next were all sequenced from one sample in a study of T cells in Graves' hyperthyroidism and ophthalmopathy. Amplified regions were TCR beta CDR3 sequences from RNA transcripts. When the TCR CDR3 underwent first-round RT-PCR, the HTBI primer set was used. TCRdb re-analysed the multiplex PCR reads in MiXCR, keeping a single row per CDR3 protein. The profile shows around 500,000 distinct CDR3 sequences, 13% to 15% of them singletons. The sequencing input was blood. These receptor sequences come from a woman aged 18-29 years with Graves' hyperthyroidism.

The chain joins TRBV3-1 to TRBJ2-5, with D unresolved. The CDR3 totals 15 residues. Germline V gene lookup returns CDR1 LGHDT and CDR2 YNNKEL (reference sequence). The V end lost 4 bases, the J end lost 1 base, and 13 bases lay between the germline ends. CDR3 DNA sequence: TGTGCCAGCAGCCCGAAGAGGCCGATCCAAGAGACCCAGTACTTC. Its protein is CASSPKRPIQETQYF.

This clonotype was detected many times. The J gene is TRBJ2-1, the V gene TRBV25-1; 9 positions match TRBD2. Germline lookup yields CDR1 MGHDK and CDR2 SYGVNS. V lost 7 bases, J lost 2 bases, and 3 bases stayed unmatched. The CDR3 spans 14 residues. CDR3 coding DNA: TGTGCCAGCACAATAGCGGGGGCCTACAATGAGCAGTTCTTC. Translated: CASTIAGAYNEQFF.

This clonotype occurred many times. CDR3 DNA sequence: TGTGCCATCAGTGAGTTGGGGGAGTCGAACACCGGGGAGCTGTTTTTT. Its translation is CAISELGESNTGELFF. V and J are TRBV10-3 and TRBJ2-2; D tentatively reads TRBD1 or TRBD2 (5 bases each). Germline V gene sequence: CDR1 ENHRY, CDR2 SYGVKD. CDR3 size: 16 residues. The ends were cut back, 1 base at V and 0 bases at J, with 9 bases in the middle.

The sample holds a few counts of this clonotype. This rearrangement joins TRBV29-1 to TRBJ1-1; D is unclear. The germline V gene has CDR1 SQVTM and CDR2 ANQGSEA. This CDR3 contains 14 residues. Trimming took off 6 bases at V and 4 bases at J, with 18 bases between the two ends. The CDR3 region is CSVLTDGSGTEAFF. The CDR3 DNA follows: TGCAGCGTCCTCACGGACGGCTCGGGCACTGAAGCTTTCTTT.

V gene TRBV11-2 combines with J gene TRBJ1-2; a possible D gene is TRBD1 (5 bases). Looked up from germline, CDR1 is SGHAT and CDR2 is FQNNGV. V lost 3 bases, J lost 2 bases, and 16 bases lay in between. The CDR3 sequence is 16 residues long. The CDR3 DNA reads TGTGCCAGCAGCTTGGGGGTCGGGTCGTCCAACTATGGCTACACCTTC. Its translation is CASSLGVGSSNYGYTF. The entire variable domain, with the rest obtained from reference TRBV11-2 and TRBJ1-2, is as follows: EAGVAQSPRYKIIEKRQSVAFWCNPISGHATLYWYQQILGQGPKLLIQFQNNGVVDDSQLPKDRFSAERLKGVDSTLKIQPAKLEDSAVYLCASSLGVGSSNYGYTFGSGTRLTVV.

The V gene is TRBV20-1, the J gene TRBJ2-7, with 13 bases that match TRBD2. The germline V gene has CDR1 DFQATT and CDR2 SNEGSKA (reference sequence). This CDR3 has 16 residues. Trimming took 5 bases from V and 3 from J; bases not matched to a gene: 10. The CDR3 loop is CSALGTSGASLYEQYF. The CDR3 nucleotides are TGCAGTGCTCTGGGGACTAGCGGGGCTAGTCTCTACGAGCAGTACTTC.

The rearrangement joins TRBV11-2 to TRBJ2-1, with TRBD2 matching 8 bases. CDR1 and CDR2 (germline): SGHAT, FQNNGV. CDR3 length: 16 amino acids. The ends lost 5 bases at V and 4 bases at J; junction bases unmatched: 10. CDR3: CASSPGRGGGYNEQFF. The CDR3 nucleotides are TGTGCCAGCAGCCCCGGGAGGGGGGGGGGATACAATGAGCAGTTCTTC.

This clonotype was recorded many times. This chain uses TRBV10-2 with TRBJ1-4; D is undetermined. Germline V gene data show CDR1 as WSHSY and CDR2 as SAAADI. Trimming removed 5 bases at V and 7 bases at J, with 23 bases between. This CDR3 spans 17 amino acids. This chain's CDR3 is CASSPLRTDLNLEKLFF. For the CDR3, the DNA is TGCGCCAGCAGTCCTTTAAGGACCGATCTAAACCTTGAAAAACTGTTTTTT.

This clonotype was recorded many times. The rearrangement joins TRBV3-1 to TRBJ1-1; D gene uncertain. CDR1 is LGHDT and CDR2 is YNNKEL in the germline V gene (reference sequence). The CDR3 runs to 11 residues. Deletions cut 8 bases from V and 1 base from J, with 5 bases between. CDR3: CASRGNTEAFF. The CDR3 nucleotides read TGTGCCAGCCGGGGGAACACTGAAGCTTTCTTT.

The rearrangement uses TRBV15 and TRBJ2-7, with a weak D call TRBD2 (6 bases). CDR3 length: 15 residues. CDR1 LNHNV and CDR2 YYDKDF come from the germline V gene (reference sequence). The V gene lost 3 bases and the J gene lost 3 bases, with 15 bases spanning the gap. The CDR3 protein is CATSSAGSSSYEQYV. The CDR3 nucleotides read TGTGCCACCAGCAGTGCCGGGAGTTCGAGCTACGAGCAGTACGTC.

CDR3 sequence: CASSLDTQGYGYTF. The CDR3 nucleotides read TGCGCCAGCAGCTTGGATACTCAGGGTTATGGCTACACCTTC. V and J are TRBV5-1 and TRBJ1-2, with D perhaps TRBD1 (5 bases). Germline CDR1 and CDR2: SGHRS and YFSETQ. The V gene lost 0 bases and the J gene lost 5 bases, with 11 bases spanning the gap. The CDR3 is 14 residues long.

This clonotype was counted ten times or more. The rearrangement uses TRBV12-5 and TRBJ2-3; 10 bases agree with TRBD2. The CDR3 sequence is 16 residues long. Germline loops: CDR1 LGHNT, CDR2 FRNRAP. V shed 0 bases, J shed 5 bases, and the junction held 5 bases outside the gene matches. The CDR3: CASGLVPSGRIDTQYF. Written as DNA, the CDR3 is TGTGCTAGTGGTTTGGTACCTAGCGGGAGAATAGATACGCAGTATTTT.

This clonotype was observed a handful of times. The chain combines TRBV3-1 with TRBJ2-2; 9 bases align to TRBD2. This CDR3 comprises 17 residues. V was pared by 1 base and J by 4 bases, with 7 bases of the junction left unmatched. Germline values: CDR1 LGHDT, CDR2 YNNKEL (reference sequence). CDR3 DNA sequence: TGTGCCAGCAGCCAAGGTAACCAGCGGGGGGTCACCGGGGAGCTGTTTTTT. Translated: CASSQGNQRGVTGELFF.

This clonotype was counted at least ten times. This chain connects TRBV30 to TRBJ1-4; a weak D match, TRBD1 (6 bases). This CDR3 has 15 amino acids. V was clipped by 0 bases and J by 5 bases, with 13 bases between them. Germline loops: CDR1 GTSNPN, CDR2 SVGIG (reference sequence). The CDR3 coding sequence is TGTGCCTGGAGTGTCCCAGGGGTATTGAATGAAAAACTGTTTTTT. Translated, it gives CAWSVPGVLNEKLFF.

This clonotype was seen repeatedly, ten times or more. The chain is built from TRBV5-1 and TRBJ2-7; 8 nucleotides line up with TRBD1. J was trimmed by 3 bases and V by 1 base; bases with no gene match: 9. CDR1 is SGHRS and CDR2 is YFSETQ in the germline V gene. This CDR3 comprises 16 residues. CDR3 protein: CASSLPAGTGYYEQYF. CDR3 nucleotides: TGCGCCAGCAGCTTGCCAGCCGGGACAGGATACTACGAGCAGTACTTC.

The chain uses TRBV7-2 and TRBJ2-7; no firm D call. V was cut by 2 bases and J by 0 bases, with 8 bases left in between. The germline V gene encodes CDR1 SGHTA and CDR2 FQGNSA. The CDR3 consists of 14 residues. The CDR3 loop reads CASSLFRSSYEQYV. Written as DNA, the CDR3 is TGTGCCAGCAGCTTATTTAGGAGCTCCTACGAGCAGTACGTC.

This clonotype was seen many times. The rearrangement uses TRBV5-1 and TRBJ2-4, with D possibly being TRBD1 (7 bases). Germline V gene data show CDR1 as SGHRS and CDR2 as YFSETQ. V lost 0 bases, J lost 6 bases, and 13 bases lay in between. This CDR3 has 15 amino acids. DNA for the CDR3: TGCGCCAGCAGCTTGGAACCTCAGGGGGGAAACATTCAGTACTTC. Its protein is CASSLEPQGGNIQYF.

This clonotype appeared a few times. The chain has TRBV7-2 and TRBJ1-1; D possibly corresponds to TRBD1 (5 bases). This CDR3 has 14 residues. Trimming took 7 bases from V and 3 from J, leaving 15 bases between them. The germline V gene encodes CDR1 SGHTA and CDR2 FQGNSA. The CDR3 bases are TGTGCCAGCATCCTCTGGGGCAGGTACACTGAAGCTTTCTTT. Its protein is CASILWGRYTEAFF. The full variable domain, its missing parts supplied by reference TRBV7-2 and TRBJ1-1, is GAGVSQSPSNKVTEKGKDVELRCDPISGHTALYWYRQSLGQGLEFLIYFQGNSAPDKSGLPSDRFSAERTGGSVSTLTIQRTQQEDSAVYLCASILWGRYTEAFFGQGTRLTVV.

This clonotype has at least ten counts. The chain links TRBV7-9 to TRBJ1-3, with D hard to call. The CDR3 loop spans 16 amino acids. In germline, CDR1 is SEHNR, CDR2 FQNEAQ (reference sequence). V was cut by 0 bases and J by 0 bases, with 9 bases left in between. CDR3 bases: TGTGCCAGCAGCTTAGCAGGGATTGACTCTGGAAACACCATATATTTT. Translating gives CASSLAGIDSGNTIYF.

This chain connects TRBV7-9 to TRBJ1-4, with a tentative D call TRBD1 (6 bases). Trimming shortened V by 3 bases and J by 4 bases, and 12 bases separated the two germline ends. This CDR3 has 15 residues. Germline V gives CDR1 SEHNR, CDR2 FQNEAQ (reference sequence). The CDR3 region is CASSFTGQDNEKLFF. The CDR3 region has the DNA TGTGCCAGCAGCTTTACGGGACAAGATAATGAAAAACTGTTTTTT.

Regarding this clonotype: A read error may explain this, as a much larger clone is one base away. The chain recombines TRBV6-1 with TRBJ2-3; 8 positions match TRBD2. This CDR3 is 15 amino acids long. Germline V gene sequence: CDR1 MNHNS, CDR2 SASEGT. CDR3 amino acids: CACSAPGLGSDTQYF. Here the CDR3 DNA reads TGTGCCTGCAGTGCGCCGGGACTAGGCTCAGATACGCAGTATTTT.

This clonotype was picked up many times. This chain joins TRBV30 and TRBJ2-7, with 7 bases aligning to TRBD1. Per germline, CDR1 GTSNPN and CDR2 SVGIG (reference sequence). V lost 6 bases and J lost 4; bases outside the gene matches: 3. The CDR3 length is 11 residues. The CDR3: CACGQVYEQYV. The CDR3 region has the DNA TGTGCCTGTGGACAGGTTTACGAGCAGTACGTC.

This clonotype was picked up many times. CDR3 DNA: TGTGCCAGCAGTCTACTAGCGGGGGTTAGCTCCTACAATGAGCAGTTCTTC. Its translation: CASSLLAGVSSYNEQFF. V gene TRBV28 combines with J gene TRBJ2-1, with 11 bases that match TRBD2. The V and J ends lost 5 bases and 0 bases, in that order; junction bases with no gene match: 6. The CDR3 length is 17 residues. Per the germline V gene, CDR1 is MDHEN and CDR2 is SYDVKM.